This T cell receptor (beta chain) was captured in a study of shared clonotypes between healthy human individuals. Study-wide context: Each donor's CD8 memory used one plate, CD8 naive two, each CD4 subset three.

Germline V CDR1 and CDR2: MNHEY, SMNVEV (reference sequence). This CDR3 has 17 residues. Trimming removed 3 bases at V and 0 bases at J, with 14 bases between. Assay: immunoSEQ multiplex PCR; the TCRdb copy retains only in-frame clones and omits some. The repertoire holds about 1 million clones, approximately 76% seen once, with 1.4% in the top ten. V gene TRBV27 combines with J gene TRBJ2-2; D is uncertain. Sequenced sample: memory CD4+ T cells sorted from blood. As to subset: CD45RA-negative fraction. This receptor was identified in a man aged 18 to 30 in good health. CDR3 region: CASSLNKGYANTGELFF. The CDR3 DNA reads TGTGCCAGCAGTTTGAACAAGGGCTACGCGAACACCGGGGAGCTGTTTTTT.